This T cell receptor (beta chain) stems from a study of identical twins. MiXCR was run by TCRdb on the 5' RACE reads, yielding one entry per CDR3 protein. The data hold 1.5 million to 2 million distinct CDR3 sequences, with around 33% observed a single time. Every sampled donor was Caucasian and healthy. The clonotype originates from a newborn girl in good health. The sequenced material came from cord blood.

The CDR3 nucleotides are TGTGCCAGCAGGAGGGACAGTTGGGAGACCCAGTACTTC. Amino acid sequence: CASRRDSWETQYF. The rearrangement uses TRBV27 and TRBJ2-7; 7 bases map to TRBD1. The DNA end is more similar to TRBJ2-5, so the J call may be wrong. This CDR3 has 13 residues. Germline V gene lookup returns CDR1 MNHEY and CDR2 SMNVEV (reference sequence).